A selection of T cell receptor beta chains follows, all from one sample in a study of Ad26.COV2.S vaccination and SARS-CoV-2 variants. The protocol was immunoSEQ multiplex PCR, while the TCRdb copy is restricted to in-frame clones and leaves out a portion. Of 350,000 to 500,000 clones in the sample, around nine tenths were seen once. This specimen consisted of peripheral blood, obtained in a trial of Ad26.COV2.S vaccine versus placebo. These receptors originate from a person aged 18 to 65 who received the Ad26.COV2.S COVID-19 vaccine or a placebo. Both conserved end residues are part of each CDR3. The D gene is left open where the match is weak. Rows give clone size only sometimes, using once, few, many, or a class for an expanded clone.

V	J	D	size	CDR3	DNA
TRBV15	TRBJ2-5	.	.	CATSSLLAVQETQYF	TGTGCCACCAGCAGCCTATTGGCAGTACAAGAGACCCAGTACTTC
TRBV12-3/TRBV12-4	TRBJ1-2	.	once	CASTQNSRAGYTF	TGTGCCAGCACCCAGAACTCCAGGGCCGGCTACACCTTC
TRBV10-1	TRBJ2-2	.	.	CASSESGPGTGELFF	TGCGCCAGCAGTGAGTCGGGGCCGGGCACCGGGGAGCTGTTTTTT
TRBV14	TRBJ1-1	TRBD1	.	CASSHRGRAGWTEAFF	TGTGCCAGCAGCCATAGGGGGCGGGCTGGATGGACTGAAGCTTTCTTT
TRBV28	TRBJ1-2	TRBD1	few	CASSPDRVLEGYTF	TGTGCCAGCAGTCCAGACAGGGTTCTGGAGGGCTACACCTTC
TRBV7-9	TRBJ2-3	.	.	CASSSEGGTQYF	TGTGCCAGCAGCTCGGAGGGCGGTACGCAGTATTTT
TRBV7-2	TRBJ2-1	TRBD2	.	CASSATSGGAREQFF	TGTGCCAGCAGCGCCACTAGCGGGGGGGCGAGGGAGCAGTTCTTC
TRBV4-3	TRBJ2-2	TRBD2	few	CASSLGLGDTGELFF	TGCGCCAGCAGCCTGGGACTAGGGGACACCGGGGAGCTGTTTTTT
TRBV6-2/TRBV6-3	TRBJ1-6	.	.	CASSYLTRGRPLHF	TGTGCCAGCAGTTACTTAACCAGGGGTCGTCCCCTCCACTTT
TRBV5-1	TRBJ1-6	TRBD1	few	CASSFGQGSRPLHF	TGCGCCAGCAGCTTCGGACAGGGTAGTAGGCCCCTCCACTTT
TRBV7-9	TRBJ1-5	.	.	CASSTIGEIQHF	TGTGCCAGCAGCACCATAGGGGAGATTCAGCATTTT
TRBV4-3	TRBJ2-5	.	.	CASSQDPAGETQYF	TGCGCCAGCAGCCAAGATCCCGCGGGGGAGACCCAGTACTTC
TRBV19	TRBJ2-1	.	.	CASSIFNEQFF	TGTGCCAGTAGTATCTTCAATGAGCAGTTCTTC
TRBV15	TRBJ2-5	.	.	CATSSPGGSLRETQYF	TGTGCCACCAGCTCCCCTGGGGGCTCTCTGAGGGAGACCCAGTACTTC
TRBV4-3	TRBJ2-7	.	.	CASSLSQGTNYEQYF	TGCGCCAGCAGCCTTTCGCAAGGAACCAACTACGAGCAGTACTTC
TRBV7-3	TRBJ2-2	.	.	CASALGGGTGELFF	TGTGCCAGCGCACTGGGAGGTGGCACCGGGGAGCTGTTTTTT
TRBV5-6	TRBJ2-6	.	.	CASSLGASGANVLTF	TGTGCCAGCAGCTTAGGGGCTTCTGGGGCCAACGTCCTGACTTTC
TRBV18	TRBJ1-5	.	.	CASSPGGDQPQHF	TGTGCCAGCTCACCGGGGGGAGATCAGCCCCAGCATTTT
TRBV30	TRBJ2-1	TRBD2	.	CAWSPRTSGGAHNEQFF	TGTGCCTGGAGTCCGCGGACTAGCGGGGGGGCCCACAATGAGCAGTTCTTC
TRBV11-2	TRBJ2-7	TRBD1	.	CASSTTGASYEQYF	TGTGCCAGCAGCACGACAGGGGCAAGCTACGAGCAGTACTTC
TRBV10-1	TRBJ2-7	.	.	CASSESFAGSNYEQYF	TGCGCCAGCAGTGAGTCCTTCGCGGGATCGAACTACGAGCAGTACTTC
TRBV6-5	TRBJ2-7	.	.	CASTLKPRGSEQYF	TGTGCCAGCACCCTAAAGCCCAGGGGCAGCGAGCAGTACTTC
TRBV5-4	TRBJ1-4	.	.	CASSLQGEKLFF	TGTGCCAGCAGCTTGCAGGGTGAAAAACTGTTTTTT
TRBV13	TRBJ1-2	TRBD1	.	CASSLGHGTGGAEGYTF	TGTGCCAGCAGCTTAGGCCATGGGACAGGGGGCGCGGAAGGCTACACCTTC
TRBV15	TRBJ1-4	.	.	CATSREGVARKLFF	TGTGCCACCAGCAGAGAGGGGGTAGCCAGAAAACTGTTTTTT
TRBV30	TRBJ1-2	.	once	CAWSDRAQWGYTF	TGTGCCTGGAGTGACCGGGCCCAGTGGGGCTACACCTTC
TRBV6-2/TRBV6-3	TRBJ1-6	.	.	CASSYRANHNSPLHF	TGTGCCAGCAGTTACCGGGCAAACCATAATTCACCCCTCCACTTT
TRBV27	TRBJ2-5	.	.	CASSWDAVQETQYF	TGTGCCAGCAGTTGGGACGCCGTCCAAGAGACCCAGTACTTC
TRBV7-2	TRBJ2-5	.	.	CASSSDPGETQYF	TGTGCCAGCAGCTCCGATCCGGGCGAGACCCAGTACTTC
TRBV5-1	TRBJ2-5	TRBD2	.	CASSLGGTSGDQETQYF	TGCGCCAGCAGCTTGGGTGGGACTAGCGGGGACCAAGAGACCCAGTACTTC
TRBV7-9	TRBJ1-2	TRBD1	.	CASSLETDRATF	TGTGCCAGCAGCTTAGAGACGGACAGGGCCACCTTC
TRBV19	TRBJ1-2	.	once	CASSLTQEHKRYGYTF	TGTGCCAGTAGCCTAACTCAGGAGCACAAACGCTATGGCTACACCTTC
TRBV5-1	TRBJ2-5	.	.	CASSLAQGFGETQYF	TGCGCCAGCAGCTTGGCTCAGGGATTTGGGGAGACCCAGTACTTC
TRBV28	TRBJ1-5	.	.	CASSSYLRRPNQPQHF	TGTGCCAGCAGTTCCTACCTCCGGCGCCCCAATCAGCCCCAGCATTTT
TRBV7-3	TRBJ2-7	.	.	CASSLSGGVGYEQYF	TGTGCCAGCAGCTTGTCAGGGGGGGTAGGCTACGAGCAGTACTTC
TRBV5-4	TRBJ2-1	.	.	CASSLGAGNEQFF	TGTGCCAGCAGCTTGGGAGCAGGGAATGAGCAGTTCTTC
TRBV28	TRBJ1-5	TRBD1	.	CASSWSGGPNQPQHF	TGTGCCAGCAGTTGGTCAGGGGGGCCCAATCAGCCCCAGCATTTT
TRBV7-2	TRBJ1-4	.	.	CASSLPSGGNEKLFF	TGTGCCAGCAGCTTACCGTCAGGTGGTAATGAAAAACTGTTTTTT
TRBV3-1/TRBV3-2	TRBJ1-1	.	.	CASSRPDRGEAFF	TGTGCCAGCAGCCGACCAGACCGGGGTGAAGCTTTCTTT
TRBV6-6	TRBJ1-6	.	.	CASSYSEGYRSPLHF	TGTGCCAGCAGTTACTCGGAGGGTTATAGGTCACCCCTCCACTTT
TRBV19	TRBJ2-6	.	.	CASSLRQAAGPGANVLTF	TGTGCCAGTAGTCTCCGTCAGGCTGCAGGCCCTGGGGCCAACGTCCTGACTTTC